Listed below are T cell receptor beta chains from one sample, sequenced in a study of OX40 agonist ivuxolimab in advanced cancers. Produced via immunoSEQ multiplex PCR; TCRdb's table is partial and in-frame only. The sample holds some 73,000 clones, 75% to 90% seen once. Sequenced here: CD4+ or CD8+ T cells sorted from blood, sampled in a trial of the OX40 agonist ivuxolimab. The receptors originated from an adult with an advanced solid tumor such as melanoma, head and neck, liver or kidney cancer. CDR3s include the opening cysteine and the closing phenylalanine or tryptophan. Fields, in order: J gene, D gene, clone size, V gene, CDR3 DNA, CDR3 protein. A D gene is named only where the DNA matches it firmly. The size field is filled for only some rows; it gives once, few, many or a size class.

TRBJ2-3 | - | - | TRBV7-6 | TGTGCCAGCAGCCCGGGTAAGGACTGCACGTTCACAGATACGCAGTATTTT | CASSPGKDCTFTDTQYF
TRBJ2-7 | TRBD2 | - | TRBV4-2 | TGTGCCAGCAGCCCCGCCCAAACGGGAGGGTCCTACGAGCAGTACTTC | CASSPAQTGGSYEQYF
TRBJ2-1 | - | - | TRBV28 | TGTGCCAGCAGTTTTCTAATAAAGTACAATGAGCAGTTCTTC | CASSFLIKYNEQFF
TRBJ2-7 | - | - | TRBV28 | TGTGCCAGCAGTCCCAGATCCTACGAGCAGTACTTC | CASSPRSYEQYF
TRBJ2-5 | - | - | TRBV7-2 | TGTGCCAGCAGCTTAGGGGGACTGATGGAGACCCAGTACTTC | CASSLGGLMETQYF
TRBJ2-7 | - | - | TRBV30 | TGTGCCACATCAAACAGGGCTACCTACGAGCAGTACTTC | CATSNRATYEQYF
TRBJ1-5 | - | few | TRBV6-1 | TGTGCCAGCAGAAATAATCAGCCCCAGCATTTT | CASRNNQPQHF
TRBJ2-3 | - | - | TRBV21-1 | TGTGCCAGCAGCTCAAGACTAGCGGGAGGACCCACAGATACGCAGTATTTT | CASSSRLAGGPTDTQYF
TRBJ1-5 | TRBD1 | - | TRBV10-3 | TGTGCCATCAGGGGGGACAGTAATCAGCCCCAGCATTTT | CAIRGDSNQPQHF
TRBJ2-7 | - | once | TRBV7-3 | TGTGCCAGCAGCCCAAGGGGCGGTTCGTACGAGCAGTACTTC | CASSPRGGSYEQYF
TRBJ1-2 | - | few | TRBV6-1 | TGTGCCAGCAGTGGGGGACTGAGTGGCTACACCTTC | CASSGGLSGYTF
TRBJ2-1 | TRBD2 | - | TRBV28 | TGTGCCAGCAGCCGTGGAGGTAGCGGGATCCCCCAGCAGTTCTTC | CASSRGGSGIPQQFF
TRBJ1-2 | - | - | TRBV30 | TGTGCCTGGGTCCGGACGGGCTATGGCTACACCTTC | CAWVRTGYGYTF
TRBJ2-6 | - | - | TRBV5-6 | TGTGCCAGCAGCTTAATCAGAATCTCTGGGGCCAACGTCCTGACTTTC | CASSLIRISGANVLTF
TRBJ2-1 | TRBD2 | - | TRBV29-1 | TGCAGCGCCTCTTGGCGGGAGGGCCGCGAGCAGTTCTTC | CSASWREGREQFF
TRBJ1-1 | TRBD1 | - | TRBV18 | TGTGCCAGCTCACAGGACAGGCTCATGAACACTGAAGCTTTCTTT | CASSQDRLMNTEAFF
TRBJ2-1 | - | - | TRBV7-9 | TGTGCCAGCAGCCAAGGGGGGGGTGGGACAAGGTTGGTCTTC | CASSQGGGGTRLVF
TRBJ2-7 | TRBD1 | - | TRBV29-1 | TGCAGCGCGGGACAGGGCAAGTCCTACGAGCAGTACTTC | CSAGQGKSYEQYF
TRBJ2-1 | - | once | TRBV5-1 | TGCGCCAGCAGCTTGGACTATAGCTCCTACAATGAGCAGTTCTTC | CASSLDYSSYNEQFF
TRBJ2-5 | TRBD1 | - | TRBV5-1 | TGCGCCAGCAGCCCCAATACAGGGGGCAGTGAGCAGTACTTC | CASSPNTGGSEQYF
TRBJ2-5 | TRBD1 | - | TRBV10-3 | TGTGCCACATCAGGGGGGGACAGGGGGTACCAAGAGACCCAGTACTTC | CATSGGDRGYQETQYF